Only a few counts were recorded for the clone carrying this TCR beta chain. Its antigen is unknown. This entry is derived from a study of T-cell reconstitution after alpha-beta-depleted transplantation in children. General study results and limits: Newly made T cells mostly supplied T-cell counts and diversity one year after transplant. Reported findings indicate that, about two months after transplant, alpha-beta T cells came from several hundred expanded clones, which were derived from non-depleted graft cells. Surviving recipient T cells and intrathymic progenitors accounted for some patients' high TCRbeta diversity at day 60.

Construction of the TCRbeta library involved unique molecular identifiers. One entry per CDR3 protein results from TCRdb running MiXCR on the PCR reads. The sample includes about 60,000 distinct CDR3 sequences, less than 55% of them seen just once. V shed 3 bases and J shed 9 bases, with 11 bases lying between them. The germline V gene encodes CDR1 LGHNA and CDR2 YNFKEQ. The CDR3 consists of 13 residues. V gene TRBV4-2 combines with J gene TRBJ2-2; D is possibly TRBD1 (6 bases). The source of this sequence is a male patient younger than 18 who had a stem cell transplant for acute lymphoblastic leukemia, so the T cells may come from the graft donor. The starting material was PBMCs, mostly from graft donor cells, obtained 360 days after TCRalphabeta/CD19-depleted stem cell transplant. CDR3 DNA sequence: TGTGCCAGCAGCCAGGAAAGGGGGAGGGAGCTGTTTTTT. Residues: CASSQERGRELFF.